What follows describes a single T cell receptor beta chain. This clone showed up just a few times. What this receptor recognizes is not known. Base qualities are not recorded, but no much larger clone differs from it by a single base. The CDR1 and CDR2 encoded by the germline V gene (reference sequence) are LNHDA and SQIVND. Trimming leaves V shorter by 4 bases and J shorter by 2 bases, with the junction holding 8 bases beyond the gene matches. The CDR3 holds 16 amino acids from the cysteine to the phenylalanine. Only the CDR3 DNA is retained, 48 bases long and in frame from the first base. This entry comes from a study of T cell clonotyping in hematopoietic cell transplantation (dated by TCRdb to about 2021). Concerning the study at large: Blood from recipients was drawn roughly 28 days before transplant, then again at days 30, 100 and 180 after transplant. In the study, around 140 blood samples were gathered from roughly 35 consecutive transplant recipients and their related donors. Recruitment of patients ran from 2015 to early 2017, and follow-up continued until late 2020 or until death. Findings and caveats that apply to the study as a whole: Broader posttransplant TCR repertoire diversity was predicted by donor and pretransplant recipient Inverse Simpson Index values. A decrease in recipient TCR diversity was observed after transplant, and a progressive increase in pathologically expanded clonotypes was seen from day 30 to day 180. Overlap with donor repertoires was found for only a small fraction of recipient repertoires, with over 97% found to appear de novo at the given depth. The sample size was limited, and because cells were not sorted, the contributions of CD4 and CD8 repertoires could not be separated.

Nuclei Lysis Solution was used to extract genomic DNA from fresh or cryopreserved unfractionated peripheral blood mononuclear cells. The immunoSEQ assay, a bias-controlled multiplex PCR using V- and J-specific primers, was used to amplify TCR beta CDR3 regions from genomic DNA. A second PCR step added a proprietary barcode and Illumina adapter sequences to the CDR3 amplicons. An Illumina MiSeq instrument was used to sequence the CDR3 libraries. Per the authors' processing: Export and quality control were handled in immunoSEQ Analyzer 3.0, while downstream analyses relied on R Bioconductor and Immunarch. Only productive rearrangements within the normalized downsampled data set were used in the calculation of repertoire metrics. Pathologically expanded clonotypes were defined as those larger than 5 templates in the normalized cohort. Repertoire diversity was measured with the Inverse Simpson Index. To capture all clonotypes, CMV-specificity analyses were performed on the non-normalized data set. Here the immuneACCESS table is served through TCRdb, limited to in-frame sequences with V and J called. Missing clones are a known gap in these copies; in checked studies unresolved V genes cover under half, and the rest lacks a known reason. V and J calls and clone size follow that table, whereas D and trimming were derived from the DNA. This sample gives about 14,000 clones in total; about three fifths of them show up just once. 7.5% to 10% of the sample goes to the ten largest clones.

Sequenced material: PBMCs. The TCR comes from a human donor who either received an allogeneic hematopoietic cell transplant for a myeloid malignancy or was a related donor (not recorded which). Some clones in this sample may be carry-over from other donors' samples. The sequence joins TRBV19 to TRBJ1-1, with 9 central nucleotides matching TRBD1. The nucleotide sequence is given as TGTGCCAGTAGTACACGGGGACAGGGCCCAAACACTGAAGCTTTCTTT. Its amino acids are CASSTRGQGPNTEAFF. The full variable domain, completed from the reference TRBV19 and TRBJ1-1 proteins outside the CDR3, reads DGGITQSPKYLFRKEGQNVTLSCEQNLNHDAMYWYRQDPGQGLRLIYYSQIVNDFQKGDIAEGYSVSREKKESFPLTVTSAQKNPTAFYLCASSTRGQGPNTEAFFGQGTRLTVV.